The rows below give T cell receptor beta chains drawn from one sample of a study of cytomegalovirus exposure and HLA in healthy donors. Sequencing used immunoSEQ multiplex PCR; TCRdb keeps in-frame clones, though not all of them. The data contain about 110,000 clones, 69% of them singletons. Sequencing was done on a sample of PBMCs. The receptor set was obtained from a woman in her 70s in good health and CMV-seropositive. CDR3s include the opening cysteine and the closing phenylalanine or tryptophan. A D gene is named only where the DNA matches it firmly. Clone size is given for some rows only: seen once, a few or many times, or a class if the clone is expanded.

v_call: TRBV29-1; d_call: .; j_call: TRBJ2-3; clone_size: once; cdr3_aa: CSVSSTSTDTQYF; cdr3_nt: TGCAGCGTCTCTAGCACTAGCACAGATACGCAGTATTTT
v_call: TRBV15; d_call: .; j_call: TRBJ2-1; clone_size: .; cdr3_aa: CATSSRGSVTNEQFF; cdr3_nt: TGTGCCACCAGCAGTCGGGGGTCGGTTACGAATGAGCAGTTCTTC
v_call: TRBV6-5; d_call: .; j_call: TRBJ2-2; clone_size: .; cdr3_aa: CASSRRHGTGELFF; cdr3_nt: TGTGCCAGCAGTAGACGACACGGCACCGGGGAGCTGTTTTTT
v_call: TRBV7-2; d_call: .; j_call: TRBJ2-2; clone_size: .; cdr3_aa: CASSSRAGNTGELFF; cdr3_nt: TGTGCCAGCAGCTCCCGTGCGGGGAACACCGGGGAGCTGTTTTTT
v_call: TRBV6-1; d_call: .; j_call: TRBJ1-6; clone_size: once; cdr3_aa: CASSAGDSPLHF; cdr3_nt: TGTGCCAGCAGTGCAGGGGATTCACCCCTCCACTTT
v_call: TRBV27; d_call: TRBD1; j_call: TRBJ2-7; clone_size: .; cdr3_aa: CASSLSNRGNYEQYF; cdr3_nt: TGTGCCAGCAGTCTCTCGAACAGGGGAAACTACGAGCAGTACTTC
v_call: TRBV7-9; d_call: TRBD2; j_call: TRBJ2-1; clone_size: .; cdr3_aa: CASSLVASGAYNEQFF; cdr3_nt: TGTGCCAGCAGCTTAGTGGCTAGCGGGGCCTACAATGAGCAGTTCTTC
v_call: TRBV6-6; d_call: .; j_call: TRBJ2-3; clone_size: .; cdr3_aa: CASSPLAHTDTQYF; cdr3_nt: TGTGCCAGCAGCCCCCTGGCACACACAGATACGCAGTATTTT
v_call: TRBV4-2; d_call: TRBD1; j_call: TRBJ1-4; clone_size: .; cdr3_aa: CASSKATIGTAEKLFF; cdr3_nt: TGTGCCAGCAGCAAAGCCACAATTGGGACAGCTGAAAAACTGTTTTTT
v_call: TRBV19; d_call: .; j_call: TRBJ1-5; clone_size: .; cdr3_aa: CASSSQGGQPQHF; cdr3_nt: TGTGCCAGTAGTAGTCAGGGTGGGCAGCCCCAGCATTTT
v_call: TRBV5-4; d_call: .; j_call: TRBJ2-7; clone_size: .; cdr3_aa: CASSSDSLSYEQYF; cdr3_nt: TGTGCCAGCAGCTCCGACAGTCTTTCCTACGAGCAGTACTTC
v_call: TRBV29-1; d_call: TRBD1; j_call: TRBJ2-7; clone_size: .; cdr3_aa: CSVEDGTEYEQYF; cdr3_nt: TGCAGCGTTGAAGATGGGACAGAATACGAGCAGTACTTC
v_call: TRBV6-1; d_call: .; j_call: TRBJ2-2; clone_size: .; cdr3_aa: CASSGGYGQPSGELFF; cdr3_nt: TGTGCCAGCAGTGGCGGGTACGGACAGCCCTCCGGGGAGCTGTTTTTT
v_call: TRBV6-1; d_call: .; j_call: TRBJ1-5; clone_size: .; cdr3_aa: CASSDLGTVNSNQPQHF; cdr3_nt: TGTGCCAGCAGTGACTTAGGGACTGTGAATAGCAATCAGCCCCAGCATTTT
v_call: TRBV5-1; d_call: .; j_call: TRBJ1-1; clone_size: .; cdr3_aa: CASSLGGGNTEAFF; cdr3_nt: TGCGCCAGCAGCTTGGGGGGGGGAAACACTGAAGCTTTCTTT
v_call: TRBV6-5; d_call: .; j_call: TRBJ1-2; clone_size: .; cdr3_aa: CASTLAPNYGYTF; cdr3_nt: TGTGCCAGCACTCTGGCTCCCAACTATGGCTACACCTTC
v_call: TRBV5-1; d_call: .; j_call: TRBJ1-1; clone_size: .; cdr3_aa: CASSLDAEVTEAFF; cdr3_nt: TGCGCCAGCAGCTTGGACGCAGAGGTCACTGAAGCTTTCTTT
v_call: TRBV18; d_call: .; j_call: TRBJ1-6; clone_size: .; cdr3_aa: CASSPQQGAESYNSPLHF; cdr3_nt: TGTGCCAGCTCACCGCAACAGGGAGCAGAATCCTATAATTCACCCCTCCACTTT
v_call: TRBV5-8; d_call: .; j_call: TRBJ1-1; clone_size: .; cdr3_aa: CASSFGSTEAFF; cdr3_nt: TGTGCCAGCAGCTTTGGGAGCACTGAAGCTTTCTTT
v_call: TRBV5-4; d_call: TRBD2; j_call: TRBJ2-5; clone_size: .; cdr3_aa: CASSLGSSGAGETQYF; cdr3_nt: TGTGCCAGCAGCTTGGGGTCTAGCGGGGCAGGAGAGACCCAGTACTTC
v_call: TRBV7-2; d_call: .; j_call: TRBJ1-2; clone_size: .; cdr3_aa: CASSGQGYGYTF; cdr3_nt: TGTGCCAGCAGCGGCCAGGGGTATGGCTACACCTTC
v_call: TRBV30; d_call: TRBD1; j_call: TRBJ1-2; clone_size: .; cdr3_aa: CAWNPGGDYGYTF; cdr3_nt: TGTGCCTGGAACCCAGGGGGAGACTATGGCTACACCTTC
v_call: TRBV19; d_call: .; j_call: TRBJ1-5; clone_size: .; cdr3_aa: CASSKQGQSNQPQHF; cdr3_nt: TGTGCCAGTAGTAAGCAGGGCCAGAGCAATCAGCCCCAGCATTTT
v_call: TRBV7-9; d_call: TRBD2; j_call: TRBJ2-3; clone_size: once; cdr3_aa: CASSSPFGLAGGADTQYF; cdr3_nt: TGTGCCAGCAGCTCACCCTTCGGACTAGCGGGGGGAGCAGATACGCAGTATTTT
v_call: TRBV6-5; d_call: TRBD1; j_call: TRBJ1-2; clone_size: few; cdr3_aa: CASGQGYGYTF; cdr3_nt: TGTGCCAGTGGACAGGGATATGGCTACACCTTC
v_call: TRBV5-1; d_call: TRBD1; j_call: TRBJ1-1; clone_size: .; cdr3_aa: CASSLAGTGSTEAFF; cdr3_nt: TGCGCCAGCAGCCTTGCCGGGACAGGCTCCACTGAAGCTTTCTTT
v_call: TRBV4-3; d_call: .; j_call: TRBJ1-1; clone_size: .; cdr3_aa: CASSQDTAENTEAFF; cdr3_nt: TGCGCCAGCAGCCAAGATACGGCGGAGAACACTGAAGCTTTCTTT
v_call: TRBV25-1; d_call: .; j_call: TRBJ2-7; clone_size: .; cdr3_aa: CASSEFGRGYEQYF; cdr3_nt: TGTGCCAGCAGTGAATTCGGCAGGGGATACGAGCAGTACTTC
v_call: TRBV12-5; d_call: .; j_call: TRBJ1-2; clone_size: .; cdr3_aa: CASGLGNKATGYTF; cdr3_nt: TGTGCTAGTGGTTTGGGAAACAAAGCGACCGGCTACACCTTC
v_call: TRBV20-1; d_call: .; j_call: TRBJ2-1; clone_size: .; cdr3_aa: CSAGRGNEQFF; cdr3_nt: TGCAGTGCGGGTCGGGGGAATGAGCAGTTCTTC
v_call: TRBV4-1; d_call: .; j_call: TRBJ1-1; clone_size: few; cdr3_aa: CASSRNPTVNTEAFF; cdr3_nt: TGCGCCAGCAGCCGGAACCCTACAGTGAACACTGAAGCTTTCTTT
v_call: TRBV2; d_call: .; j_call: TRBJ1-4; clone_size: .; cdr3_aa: CASSLDPGVGNEKLFF; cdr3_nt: TGTGCCAGCAGTCTGGATCCAGGGGTGGGTAATGAAAAACTGTTTTTT
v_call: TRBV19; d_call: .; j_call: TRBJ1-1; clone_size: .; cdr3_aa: CASSRYGDTEAFF; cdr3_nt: TGTGCCAGTAGCAGATACGGGGACACTGAAGCTTTCTTT
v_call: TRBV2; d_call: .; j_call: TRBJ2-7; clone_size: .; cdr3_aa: CATQKWADSHRANEQYF; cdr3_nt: TGTGCCACCCAAAAGTGGGCGGACTCTCACCGGGCCAACGAGCAGTACTTC
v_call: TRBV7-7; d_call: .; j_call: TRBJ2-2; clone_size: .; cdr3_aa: CASSSPDTGELFF; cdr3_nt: TGTGCCAGCAGCTCCCCAGACACCGGGGAGCTGTTTTTT
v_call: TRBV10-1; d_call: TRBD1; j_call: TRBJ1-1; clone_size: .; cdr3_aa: CASAGTGNTEAFF; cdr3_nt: TGCGCCAGCGCCGGGACAGGGAACACTGAAGCTTTCTTT
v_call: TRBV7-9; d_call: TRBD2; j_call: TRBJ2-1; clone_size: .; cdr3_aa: CASSWPTSGGYNEQFF; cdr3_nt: TGTGCCAGCAGCTGGCCGACTAGCGGGGGGTACAATGAGCAGTTCTTC
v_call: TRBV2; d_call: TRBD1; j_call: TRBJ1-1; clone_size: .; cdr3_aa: CASSGQGTATEAFF; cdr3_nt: TGTGCCAGCAGTGGACAGGGGACGGCTACTGAAGCTTTCTTT
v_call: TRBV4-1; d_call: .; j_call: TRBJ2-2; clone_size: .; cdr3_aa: CASSPGVNTGELFF; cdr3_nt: TGCGCCAGCAGCCCCGGAGTGAACACCGGGGAGCTGTTTTTT
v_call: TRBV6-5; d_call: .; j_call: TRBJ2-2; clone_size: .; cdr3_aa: CASSYLRISGTGELFF; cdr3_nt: TGTGCCAGCAGTTATCTTAGGATTAGCGGAACCGGGGAGCTGTTTTTT